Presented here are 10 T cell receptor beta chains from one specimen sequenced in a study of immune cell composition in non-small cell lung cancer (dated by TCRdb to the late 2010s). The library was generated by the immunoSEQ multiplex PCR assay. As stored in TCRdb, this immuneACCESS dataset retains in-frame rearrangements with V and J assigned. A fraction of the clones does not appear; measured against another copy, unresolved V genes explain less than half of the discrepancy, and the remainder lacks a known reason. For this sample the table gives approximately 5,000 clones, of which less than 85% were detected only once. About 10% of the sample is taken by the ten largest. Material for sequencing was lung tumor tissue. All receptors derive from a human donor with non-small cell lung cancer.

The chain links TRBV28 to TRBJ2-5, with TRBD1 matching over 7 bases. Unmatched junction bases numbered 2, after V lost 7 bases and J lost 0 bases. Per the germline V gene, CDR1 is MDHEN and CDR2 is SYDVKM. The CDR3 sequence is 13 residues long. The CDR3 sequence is CASNTGDQETQYF. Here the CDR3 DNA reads TGTGCCAGCAATACAGGGGACCAAGAGACCCAGTACTTC.

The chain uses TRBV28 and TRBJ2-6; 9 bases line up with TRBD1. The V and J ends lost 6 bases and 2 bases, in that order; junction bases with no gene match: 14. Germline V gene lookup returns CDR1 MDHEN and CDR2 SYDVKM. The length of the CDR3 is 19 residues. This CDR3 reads CASRLTGGAVTAGANVLTF. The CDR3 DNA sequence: TGTGCCAGCAGGCTTACAGGGGGCGCAGTTACCGCTGGGGCCAACGTCCTGACTTTC.

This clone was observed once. The CDR3 bases are TGCAGCGTGTTGGGACTAGCGGGCCTAGGGGAGACCCAGTACTTC. Translation gives CSVLGLAGLGETQYF. The genes are TRBV29-1 and TRBJ2-5, with TRBD2 identical over 12 bases. This CDR3 comprises 15 residues. Germline values: CDR1 SQVTM, CDR2 ANQGSEA. Trimming took 6 bases from V and 5 from J; bases not matched to a gene: 10.

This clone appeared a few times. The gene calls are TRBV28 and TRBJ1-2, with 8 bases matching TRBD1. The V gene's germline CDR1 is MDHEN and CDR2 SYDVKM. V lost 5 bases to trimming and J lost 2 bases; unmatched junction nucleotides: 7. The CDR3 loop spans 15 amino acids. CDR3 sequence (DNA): TGTGCCAGCAGTCCTGGACAGGGAGCCAACTATGGCTACACCTTC. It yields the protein CASSPGQGANYGYTF.

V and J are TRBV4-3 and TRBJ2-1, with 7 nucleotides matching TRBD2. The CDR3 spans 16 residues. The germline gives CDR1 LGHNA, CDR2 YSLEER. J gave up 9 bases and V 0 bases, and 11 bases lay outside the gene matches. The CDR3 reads CASSQDPAGRESEQFF. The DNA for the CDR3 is TGCGCCAGCAGCCAAGATCCAGCGGGACGAGAGAGTGAGCAGTTCTTC.

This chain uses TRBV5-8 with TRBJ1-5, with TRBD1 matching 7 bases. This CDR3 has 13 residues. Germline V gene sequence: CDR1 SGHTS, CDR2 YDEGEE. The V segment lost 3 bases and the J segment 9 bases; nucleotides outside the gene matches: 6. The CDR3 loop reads CASSYGQASPQHF. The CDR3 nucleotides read TGTGCCAGCAGCTACGGACAGGCCTCGCCCCAGCATTTT. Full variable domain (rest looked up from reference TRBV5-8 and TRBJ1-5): EAGVTQSPTHLIKTRGQQATLRCSPISGHTSVYWYQQALGLGLQFLLWYDEGEERNRGNFPPRFSGRQFPNYSSELNVNALELEDSALYLCASSYGQASPQHFGDGTRLSIL.

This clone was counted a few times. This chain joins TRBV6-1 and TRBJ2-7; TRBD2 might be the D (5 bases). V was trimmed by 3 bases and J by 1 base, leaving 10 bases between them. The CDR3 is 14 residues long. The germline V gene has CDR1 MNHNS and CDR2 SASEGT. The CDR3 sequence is CASSDPPGSYEQYF. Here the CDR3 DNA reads TGTGCCAGCAGTGACCCTCCGGGGTCCTACGAGCAGTACTTC.

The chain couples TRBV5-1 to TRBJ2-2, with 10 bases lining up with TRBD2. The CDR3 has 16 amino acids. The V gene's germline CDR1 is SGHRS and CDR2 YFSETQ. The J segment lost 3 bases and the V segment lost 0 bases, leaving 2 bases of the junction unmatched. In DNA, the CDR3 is TGCGCCAGCAGCTTGGCCGGGACTAGCGACACCGGGGAGCTGTTTTTT. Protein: CASSLAGTSDTGELFF.

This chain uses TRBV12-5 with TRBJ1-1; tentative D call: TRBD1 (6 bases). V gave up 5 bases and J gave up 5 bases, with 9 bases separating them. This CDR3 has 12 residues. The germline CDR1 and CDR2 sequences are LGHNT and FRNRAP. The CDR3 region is CASGLGQTEAFF. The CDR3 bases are TGTGCTAGTGGTCTTGGACAGACTGAAGCTTTCTTT.

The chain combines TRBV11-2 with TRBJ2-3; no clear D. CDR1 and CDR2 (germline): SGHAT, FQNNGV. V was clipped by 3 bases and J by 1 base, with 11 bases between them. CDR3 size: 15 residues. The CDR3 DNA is TGTGCCAGCAGCTTGGGTCACTACGGCACAGATACGCAGTATTTT. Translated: CASSLGHYGTDTQYF. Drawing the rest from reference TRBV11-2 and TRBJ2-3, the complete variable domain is EAGVAQSPRYKIIEKRQSVAFWCNPISGHATLYWYQQILGQGPKLLIQFQNNGVVDDSQLPKDRFSAERLKGVDSTLKIQPAKLEDSAVYLCASSLGHYGTDTQYFGPGTRLTVL.